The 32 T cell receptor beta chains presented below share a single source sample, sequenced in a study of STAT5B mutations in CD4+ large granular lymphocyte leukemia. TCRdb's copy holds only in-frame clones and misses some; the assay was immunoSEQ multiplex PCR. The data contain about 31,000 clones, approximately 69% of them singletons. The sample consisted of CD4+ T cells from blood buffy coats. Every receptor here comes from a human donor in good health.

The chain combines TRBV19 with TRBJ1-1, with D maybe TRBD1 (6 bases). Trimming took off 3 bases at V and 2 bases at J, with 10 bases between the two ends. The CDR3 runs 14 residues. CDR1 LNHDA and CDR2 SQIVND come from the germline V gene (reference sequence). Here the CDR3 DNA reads TGTGCCAGTAGTATCGGGACACATAACACTGAAGCTTTCTTT. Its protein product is CASSIGTHNTEAFF.

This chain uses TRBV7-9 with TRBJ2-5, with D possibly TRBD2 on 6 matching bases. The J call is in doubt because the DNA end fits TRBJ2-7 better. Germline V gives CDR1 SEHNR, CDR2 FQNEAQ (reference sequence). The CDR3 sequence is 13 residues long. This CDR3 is CAISLGGGDEQYF. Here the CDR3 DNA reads TGTGCCATCTCCCTTGGGGGAGGAGACGAGCAGTACTTC.

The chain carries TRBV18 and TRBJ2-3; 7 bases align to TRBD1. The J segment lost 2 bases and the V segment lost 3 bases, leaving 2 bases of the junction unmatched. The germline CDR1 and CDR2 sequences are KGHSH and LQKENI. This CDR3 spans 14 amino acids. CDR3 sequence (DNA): TGTGCCAGCTCACCGGGACAGCTCACAGATACGCAGTATTTT. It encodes CASSPGQLTDTQYF.

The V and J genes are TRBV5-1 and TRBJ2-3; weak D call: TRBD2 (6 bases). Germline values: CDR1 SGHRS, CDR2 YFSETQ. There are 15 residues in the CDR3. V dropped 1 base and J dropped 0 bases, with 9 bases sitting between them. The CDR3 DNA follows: TGCGCCAGCAGCTTGTCAGCGGGTAGCACAGATACGCAGTATTTT. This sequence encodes CASSLSAGSTDTQYF.

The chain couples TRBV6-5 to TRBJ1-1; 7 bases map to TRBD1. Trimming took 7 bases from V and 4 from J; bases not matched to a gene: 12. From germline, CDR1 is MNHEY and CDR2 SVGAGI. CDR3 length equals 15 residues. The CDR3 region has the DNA TGTGCCAGCAATTATATACAGGGGCCGGGCACTGAAGCTTTCTTT. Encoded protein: CASNYIQGPGTEAFF.

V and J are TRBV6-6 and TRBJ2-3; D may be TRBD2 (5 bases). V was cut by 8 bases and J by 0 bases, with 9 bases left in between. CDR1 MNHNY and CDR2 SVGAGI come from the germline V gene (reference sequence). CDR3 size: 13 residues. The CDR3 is CASLALSTDTQYF. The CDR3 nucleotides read TGTGCCAGCTTAGCGCTCAGCACAGATACGCAGTATTTT.

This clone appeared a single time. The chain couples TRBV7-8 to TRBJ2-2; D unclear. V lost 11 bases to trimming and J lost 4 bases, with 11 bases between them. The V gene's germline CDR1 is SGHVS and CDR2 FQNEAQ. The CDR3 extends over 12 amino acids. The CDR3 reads CASGGFTGELFF. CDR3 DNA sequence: TGTGCCTCTGGTGGGTTCACCGGGGAGCTGTTTTTT.

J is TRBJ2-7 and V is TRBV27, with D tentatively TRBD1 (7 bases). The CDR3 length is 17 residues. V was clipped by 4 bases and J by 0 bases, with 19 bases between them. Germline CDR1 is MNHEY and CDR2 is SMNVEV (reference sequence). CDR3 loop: CASSSDRGTAHSYEQYF. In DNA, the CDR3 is TGTGCCAGCAGTTCCGATCGGGGGACAGCTCACTCCTACGAGCAGTACTTC.

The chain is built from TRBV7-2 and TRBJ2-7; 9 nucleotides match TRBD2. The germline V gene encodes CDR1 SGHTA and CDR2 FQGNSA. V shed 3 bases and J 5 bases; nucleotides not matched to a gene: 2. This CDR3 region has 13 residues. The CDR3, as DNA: TGTGCCAGCAGCTTCGGCGGGGGGGACGAGCAGTACGTC. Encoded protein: CASSFGGGDEQYV.

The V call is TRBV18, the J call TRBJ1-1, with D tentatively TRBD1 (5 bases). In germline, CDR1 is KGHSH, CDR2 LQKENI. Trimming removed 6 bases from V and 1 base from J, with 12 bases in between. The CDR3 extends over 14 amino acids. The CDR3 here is CASSATGPNTEAFF. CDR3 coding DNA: TGTGCCAGCTCCGCCACAGGTCCGAACACTGAAGCTTTCTTT.

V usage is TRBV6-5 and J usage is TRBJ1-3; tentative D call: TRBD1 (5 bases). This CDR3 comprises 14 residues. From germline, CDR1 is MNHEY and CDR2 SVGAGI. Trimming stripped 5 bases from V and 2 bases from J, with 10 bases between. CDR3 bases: TGTGCCAGCAGTAGTGGGGGGGCTGGAAACACCATATATTTT. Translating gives CASSSGGAGNTIYF.

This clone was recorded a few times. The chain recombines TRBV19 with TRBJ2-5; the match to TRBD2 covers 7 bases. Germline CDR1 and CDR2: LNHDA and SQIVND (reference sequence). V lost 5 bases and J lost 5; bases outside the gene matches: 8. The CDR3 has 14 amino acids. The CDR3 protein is CASSPGGAGETQYF. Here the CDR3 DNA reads TGTGCCAGTAGTCCGGGGGGAGCCGGGGAGACCCAGTACTTC.

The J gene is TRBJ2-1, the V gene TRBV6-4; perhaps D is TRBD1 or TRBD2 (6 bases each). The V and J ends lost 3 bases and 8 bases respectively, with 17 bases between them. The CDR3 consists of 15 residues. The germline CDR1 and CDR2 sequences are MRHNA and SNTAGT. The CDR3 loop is CASSESGARAHEQFF. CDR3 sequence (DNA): TGTGCCAGCAGTGAGTCGGGGGCCAGGGCCCATGAGCAGTTCTTC.

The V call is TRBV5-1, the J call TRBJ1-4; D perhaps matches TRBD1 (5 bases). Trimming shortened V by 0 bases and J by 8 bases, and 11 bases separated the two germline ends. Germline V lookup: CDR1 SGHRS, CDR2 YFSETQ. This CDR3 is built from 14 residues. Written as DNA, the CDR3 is TGCGCCAGCAGCTTGGGCAGGGAAGGGGAAAAACTGTTTTTT. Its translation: CASSLGREGEKLFF. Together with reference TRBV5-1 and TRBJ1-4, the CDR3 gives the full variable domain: KAGVTQTPRYLIKTRGQQVTLSCSPISGHRSVSWYQQTPGQGLQFLFEYFSETQRNKGNFPGRFSGRQFSNSRSEMNVSTLELGDSALYLCASSLGREGEKLFFGSGTQLSVL.

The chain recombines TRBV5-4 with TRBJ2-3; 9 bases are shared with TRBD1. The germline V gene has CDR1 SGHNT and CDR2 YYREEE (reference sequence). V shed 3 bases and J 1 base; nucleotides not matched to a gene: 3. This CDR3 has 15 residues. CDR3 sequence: CASSSGQGGTDTQYF. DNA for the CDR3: TGTGCCAGCAGCTCGGGACAGGGAGGCACAGATACGCAGTATTTT.

The CDR3 nucleotides read TGTGCCAGCAGGCCTGGGACGGGCCAAGAGACCCAGTACTTC. It encodes CASRPGTGQETQYF. The chain employs TRBV2 and TRBJ2-5, with D perhaps matching TRBD1 or TRBD2 (5 bases each). Deletions cut 6 bases from V and 1 base from J, with 12 bases between. Germline V lookup: CDR1 SNHLY, CDR2 FYNNEI. The CDR3 totals 14 residues.

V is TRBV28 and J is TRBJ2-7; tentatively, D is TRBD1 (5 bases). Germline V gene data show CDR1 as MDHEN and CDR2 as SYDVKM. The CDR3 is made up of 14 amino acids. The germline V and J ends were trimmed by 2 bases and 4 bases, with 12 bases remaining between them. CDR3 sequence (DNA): TGTGCCAGCAGTTTAGGTCAGGGTATGTACGAGCAGTACGTC. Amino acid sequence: CASSLGQGMYEQYV.

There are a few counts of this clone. The CDR3 DNA sequence: TGTGCCAGCAGCCCCCGACTAGCGGGGGGCGAGCAGTACTTC. Its protein product is CASSPRLAGGEQYF. The chain has TRBV14 and TRBJ2-7, with 13 bases identical to TRBD2. This CDR3 comprises 14 residues. V lost 4 bases, J lost 6 bases, and 3 bases stayed unmatched. Germline values: CDR1 SGHDN, CDR2 FVKESK.

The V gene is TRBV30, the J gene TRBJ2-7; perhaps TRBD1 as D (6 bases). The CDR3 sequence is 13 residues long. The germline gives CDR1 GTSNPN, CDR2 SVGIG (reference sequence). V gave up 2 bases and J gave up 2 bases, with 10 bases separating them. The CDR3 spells CAWSIQGTYEQYF. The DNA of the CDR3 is TGTGCCTGGAGTATCCAGGGGACCTACGAGCAGTACTTC.

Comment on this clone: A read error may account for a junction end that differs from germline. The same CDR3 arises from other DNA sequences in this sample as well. CDR3 nucleotides: TGTGCCAGCAGTGAAGCGCTTAGTACAGGGGCCCCAAACACTGAGGCTTTCTTT. As protein: CASSEALSTGAPNTEAFF. The chain combines TRBV2 with TRBJ1-1, with 7 bases matching TRBD1. CDR1 is SNHLY, CDR2 FYNNEI, per germline. The CDR3 extends over 18 amino acids.

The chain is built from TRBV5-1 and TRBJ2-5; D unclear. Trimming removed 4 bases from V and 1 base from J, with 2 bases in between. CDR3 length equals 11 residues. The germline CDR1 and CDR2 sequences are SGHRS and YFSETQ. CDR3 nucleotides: TGCGCCAGCAGCCTCCAAGAGACCCAGTACTTC. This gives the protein CASSLQETQYF.

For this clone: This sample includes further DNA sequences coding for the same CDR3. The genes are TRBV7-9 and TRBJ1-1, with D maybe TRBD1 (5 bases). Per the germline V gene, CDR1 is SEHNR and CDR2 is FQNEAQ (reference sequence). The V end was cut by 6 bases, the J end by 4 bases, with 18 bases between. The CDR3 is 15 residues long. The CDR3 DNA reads TGTGCCAGCAGTCCGCGGGGGGTGGAAAGCACTGAAGCTTTCTTT. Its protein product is CASSPRGVESTEAFF.

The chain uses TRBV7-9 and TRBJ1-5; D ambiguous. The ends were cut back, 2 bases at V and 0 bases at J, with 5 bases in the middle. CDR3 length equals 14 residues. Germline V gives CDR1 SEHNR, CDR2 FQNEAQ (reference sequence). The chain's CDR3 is CASSLSVSNQPQHF. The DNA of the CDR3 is TGTGCCAGCAGCTTATCCGTTAGCAATCAGCCCCAGCATTTT.

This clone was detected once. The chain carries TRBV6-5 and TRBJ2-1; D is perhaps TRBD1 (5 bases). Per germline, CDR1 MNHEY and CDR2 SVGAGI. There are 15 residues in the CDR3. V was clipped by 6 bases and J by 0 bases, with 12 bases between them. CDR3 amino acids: CASRTTESSYNEQFF. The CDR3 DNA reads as TGTGCCAGCAGGACGACAGAGAGCTCCTACAATGAGCAGTTCTTC.

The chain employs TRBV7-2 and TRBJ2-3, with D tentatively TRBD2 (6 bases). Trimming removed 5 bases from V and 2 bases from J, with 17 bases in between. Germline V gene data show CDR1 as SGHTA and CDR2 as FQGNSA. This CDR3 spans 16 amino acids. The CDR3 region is CASSLGGRDDTDTQYF. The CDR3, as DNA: TGTGCCAGCAGCCTTGGCGGGCGGGACGACACAGATACGCAGTATTTT.

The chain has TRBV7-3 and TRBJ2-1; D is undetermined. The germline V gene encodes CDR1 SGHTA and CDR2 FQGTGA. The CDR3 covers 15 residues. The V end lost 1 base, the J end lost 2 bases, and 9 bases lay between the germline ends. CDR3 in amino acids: CASSLSSRPYNEQFF. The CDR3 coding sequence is TGTGCCAGCAGCTTAAGTTCTCGCCCCTACAATGAGCAGTTCTTC.

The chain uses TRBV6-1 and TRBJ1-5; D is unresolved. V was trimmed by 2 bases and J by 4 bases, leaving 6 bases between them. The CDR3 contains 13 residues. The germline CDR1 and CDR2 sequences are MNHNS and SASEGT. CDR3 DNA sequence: TGTGCCAGCAGTGAAACTTTTAATCAGCCCCAGCATTTT. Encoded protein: CASSETFNQPQHF.

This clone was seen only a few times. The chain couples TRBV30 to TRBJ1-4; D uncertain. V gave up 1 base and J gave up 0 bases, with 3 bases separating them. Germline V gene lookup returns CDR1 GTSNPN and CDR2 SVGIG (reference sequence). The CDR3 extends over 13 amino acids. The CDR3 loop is CAWSESTNEKLFF. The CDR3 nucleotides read TGTGCCTGGAGTGAATCAACTAATGAAAAACTGTTTTTT.

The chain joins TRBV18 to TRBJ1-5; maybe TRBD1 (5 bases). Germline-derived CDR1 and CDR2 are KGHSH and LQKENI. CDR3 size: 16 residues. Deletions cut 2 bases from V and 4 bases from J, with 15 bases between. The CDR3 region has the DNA TGTGCCAGCTCACCATTGGCCGTGGGGGGAAATCAGCCCCAGCATTTT. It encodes CASSPLAVGGNQPQHF.

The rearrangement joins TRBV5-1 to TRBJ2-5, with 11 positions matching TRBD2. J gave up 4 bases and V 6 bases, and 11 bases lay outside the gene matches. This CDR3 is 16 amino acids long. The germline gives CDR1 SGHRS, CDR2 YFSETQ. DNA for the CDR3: TGCGCCAGCACCCGACTGACTAGCGGGGTCGGAGAGACCCAGTACTTC. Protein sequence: CASTRLTSGVGETQYF. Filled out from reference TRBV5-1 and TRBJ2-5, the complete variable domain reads KAGVTQTPRYLIKTRGQQVTLSCSPISGHRSVSWYQQTPGQGLQFLFEYFSETQRNKGNFPGRFSGRQFSNSRSEMNVSTLELGDSALYLCASTRLTSGVGETQYFGPGTRLLVL.

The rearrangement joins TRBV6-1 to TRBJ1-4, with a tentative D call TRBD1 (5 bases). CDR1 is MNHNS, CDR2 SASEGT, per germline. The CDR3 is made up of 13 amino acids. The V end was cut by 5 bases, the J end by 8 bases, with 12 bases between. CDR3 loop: CASSSRQREKLFF. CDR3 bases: TGTGCCAGCAGTTCCCGACAGAGGGAAAAACTGTTTTTT.

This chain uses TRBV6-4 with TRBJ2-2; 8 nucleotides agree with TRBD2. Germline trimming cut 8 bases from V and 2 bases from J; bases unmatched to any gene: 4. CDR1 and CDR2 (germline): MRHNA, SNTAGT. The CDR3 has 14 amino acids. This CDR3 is CASAGGSNTGELFF. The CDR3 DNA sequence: TGTGCCAGCGCGGGGGGAAGTAACACCGGGGAGCTGTTTTTT.